The text below deals with one T cell receptor beta chain. This record comes from a study of early T cells in non-severe SARS-CoV-2 infection. Tagging with unique molecular identifiers was applied to individual cDNA molecules. MiXCR was run by TCRdb on the 5' RACE reads, yielding one entry per CDR3 protein. Of tens of thousands of distinct CDR3 sequences detected, over 10% appear once; the ten largest clones hold 7.5% to 10%. This CDR3 contains 13 residues. With 1 base removed from V and 3 bases from J, the gap between germline ends came to 5 bases. The germline V gene encodes CDR1 SGHVS and CDR2 FNYEAQ.

The sample was whole blood, taken at baseline. The receptor comes from an adult who was a healthcare worker with PCR-confirmed SARS-CoV-2 infection or an uninfected control (not recorded which). J is TRBJ2-3 and V is TRBV7-6; no clear D. CDR3 in amino acids: CASSLEGTDTQYF. For the CDR3, the DNA is TGTGCCAGCAGCTTAGAAGGGACAGATACGCAGTATTTT. Full variable domain (rest looked up from reference TRBV7-6 and TRBJ2-3): GAGVSQSPRYKVTKRGQDVALRCDPISGHVSLYWYRQALGQGPEFLTYFNYEAQQDKSGLPNDRFSAERPEGSISTLTIQRTEQRDSAMYRCASSLEGTDTQYFGPGTRLTVL.